This T cell receptor (beta chain) is drawn from a study of MAIT cells during Salmonella Paratyphi A infection (dated by TCRdb to about 2017). Regarding the complete study: A single dose of 1-5x10^3 CFU of S. Paratyphi A strain NVGH308 was ingested by adult volunteers aged 18 to 60. Starting at diagnosis, diagnosed volunteers were given ciprofloxacin 500 mg twice a day for 14 days.

This clonotype was seen a handful of times. Its cognate antigen has yet to be identified. There are no base qualities to consult, and no much larger clone falls within one base. The library was generated by 5' RACE. Two rounds of PCR with Phusion High-Fidelity polymerase amplified TCRbeta, with sample-specific barcodes added in the primers. TCRbeta libraries were made through template-switch cDNA synthesis using SMARTScribe reverse transcriptase and a TRBC-specific primer. The barcoded samples were pooled and then prepared using the NEBNext Ultra DNA Library Prep Kit for Illumina. The libraries were sequenced on an Illumina MiSeq using the MiSeq reagent kit v2, 300 cycles. For the original study's pipeline: Reads were demultiplexed by barcode with Jemultiplexer and aligned with MiTCR using default parameters. Non-functional sequences were removed with VDJtools, and each clonotype was defined by its amino acid sequence, with frequencies calculated from the assigned sequence reads. The clonal space homeostasis analysis grouped clonotypes by frequency into over-represented (0.05-1), large, medium and small bins. TCRdb ran its own pipeline on the public reads, namely fastp trimming at Q25 and MiXCR clone calling, and kept in-frame beta chains. Under each unique CDR3 protein, matching rows form one entry showing the most common genes and DNA. The V and J calls come from TCRdb's annotation, not from the publication. The sample profile shows over 750 distinct CDR3 sequences; 30% of them were found once. More than 25% of the sample is in the top ten clones.

The paper's findings and limits, for the study overall: The space taken up by over-represented MAIT clonotypes dropped significantly from baseline to mid-infection (0.17 to 0.10), while post-infection showed no significant difference. Diagnosed volunteers showed more expansion or contraction among top five MAIT clonotypes than healthy controls (around 0.57 versus 0.12), suggesting infection-driven repertoire reshaping. Although the availability of volunteer samples limited sample sizes, the sizes were judged adequate for detecting differences between groups.

In the paper's terms, the time point label means: before S. Paratyphi A challenge (baseline). Over time, circulating MAIT cell TCRbeta repertoires were profiled in five to seven volunteers who came down with enteric fever following controlled oral challenge with live Salmonella Paratyphi A. Every diagnosed volunteer provided MAIT cell samples at three timepoints: pre-infection, mid-infection and post-infection. A diagnosis of enteric fever required Paratyphi A bacteremia and/or a persistent fever above 38 degrees C that lasted more than 12 hours. Diagnosis of infection in challenged volunteers occurred between day 4 and day 7 after challenge. For RNA extraction, between 5,000 and 10,000 MAIT cells from each sample were sorted straight into RNAqueous-Micro lysis buffer. Lymphoprep gradient centrifugation was used to isolate peripheral blood mononuclear cells from both the blood samples and the leukocyte cones. Cell sorting used a BD FACSAria Fusion or BD FACSAria III sorter.

Sequencing was performed on MAIT cells from blood, taken at the first sampling point of the challenge study. This clonotype originated in a person aged 18 to 70 who was deliberately infected with Salmonella Paratyphi A in a paratyphoid fever challenge study.

Here is the DNA: TGTGCCAGCAGCTTTGAGGGTGGAGGGGGCTACACCTTC. Translation gives CASSFEGGGGYTF. The receptor chain draws on TRBV7-9 and TRBJ1-2; the D segment cannot be called with confidence. CDR1 SEHNR and CDR2 FQNEAQ were looked up in the germline V gene (reference sequence). Its CDR3 holds 13 amino acids, cysteine through phenylalanine. Of the read, only the CDR3 DNA is kept; its 39 bases are in frame from base 1. Trimming costs V 3 bases and J 8 bases, and their ends lie 13 bases apart.